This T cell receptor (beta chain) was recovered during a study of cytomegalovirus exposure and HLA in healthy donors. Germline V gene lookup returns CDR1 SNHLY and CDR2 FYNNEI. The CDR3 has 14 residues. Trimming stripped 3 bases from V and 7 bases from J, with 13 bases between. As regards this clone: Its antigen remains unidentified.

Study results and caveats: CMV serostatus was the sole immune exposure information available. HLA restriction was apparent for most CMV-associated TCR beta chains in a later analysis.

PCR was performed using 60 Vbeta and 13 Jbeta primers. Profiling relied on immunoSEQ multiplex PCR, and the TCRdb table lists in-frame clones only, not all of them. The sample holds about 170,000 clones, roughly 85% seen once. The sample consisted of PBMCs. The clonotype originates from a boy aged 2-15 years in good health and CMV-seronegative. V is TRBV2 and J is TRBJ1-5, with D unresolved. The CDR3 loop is CASSDTGFEQPQHF. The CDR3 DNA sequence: TGTGCCAGCAGTGATACGGGGTTCGAGCAGCCCCAGCATTTT.